One and the same sample provided the 28 T cell receptor beta chains below, sequenced in a study of T cell changes during pregnancy in multiple sclerosis. TCRdb's copy holds only in-frame clones and misses some; the assay was immunoSEQ multiplex PCR. The sample gives around 81,000 clones, 80% to 95% of which show up once; 3.5% to 4.5% is in the top ten. The source was peripheral blood, collected after pregnancy. The receptors were gathered from a female donor in good health, enrolled as a control in a pregnancy study.

This chain joins TRBV7-9 and TRBJ1-6; 10 bases match TRBD1. This CDR3 has 17 residues. Losses at the gene ends were 6 bases for V and 6 bases for J; bases not matched to a gene: 11. Germline V gene lookup returns CDR1 SEHNR and CDR2 FQNEAQ (reference sequence). CDR3 sequence (DNA): TGTGCCAGCAGTTCGATGGGACAGGGGATACCTAATTCACCCCTCCACTTT. Protein sequence: CASSSMGQGIPNSPLHF.

The chain links TRBV9 to TRBJ2-2; 7 nucleotides agree with TRBD1. CDR3 length equals 16 residues. CDR1 and CDR2 (germline): SGDLS, YYNGEE. V was clipped by 4 bases and J by 3 bases; unmatched bases: 9. This chain's CDR3 is CASSISRGPDTGELFF. In DNA, the CDR3 is TGTGCCAGCAGCATCTCTAGGGGGCCAGACACCGGGGAGCTGTTTTTT. The full variable domain, completed using reference TRBV9 and TRBJ2-2, is DSGVTQTPKHLITATGQRVTLRCSPRSGDLSVYWYQQSLDQGLQFLIQYYNGEERAKGNILERFSAQQFPDLHSELNLSSLELGDSALYFCASSISRGPDTGELFFGEGSRLTVL.

The gene calls are TRBV9 and TRBJ2-1; D possibly corresponds to TRBD2 (5 bases). Deletions cut 2 bases from V and 6 bases from J, with 15 bases between. The CDR3 loop spans 15 amino acids. From germline, CDR1 is SGDLS and CDR2 YYNGEE. CDR3 in amino acids: CASSVGRTDSNEQFF. The DNA of the CDR3 is TGTGCCAGCAGCGTTGGGAGAACCGATAGCAATGAGCAGTTCTTC.

This chain links TRBV29-1 with TRBJ2-7, with D tentatively TRBD1 (6 bases). Trimming left V 5 bases short and J 0 bases short, with 8 bases between. Germline V gives CDR1 SQVTM, CDR2 ANQGSEA. This CDR3 has 12 amino acids. The CDR3 loop reads CSVLDSSYEQYF. CDR3 bases: TGCAGCGTTCTGGACAGCTCCTACGAGCAGTACTTC.

V and J are TRBV11-3 and TRBJ1-1, with a possible D match to TRBD1 (5 bases). V was trimmed by 4 bases and J by 7 bases, leaving 13 bases between them. The CDR3 totals 13 residues. Germline V gene data show CDR1 as SGHNT and CDR2 as YENEEA. The CDR3 loop is CASSYSGQNEAFF. DNA for the CDR3: TGTGCCAGCAGCTACTCAGGGCAGAATGAAGCTTTCTTT.

The rearrangement uses TRBV7-2 and TRBJ2-7, with 9 bases that match TRBD2. This CDR3 has 15 amino acids. J gave up 3 bases and V 4 bases, and 7 bases lay outside the gene matches. CDR1 SGHTA and CDR2 FQGNSA come from the germline V gene. CDR3 nucleotide sequence: TGTGCCAGCAGCTCCCAACTAGCGGGCTTCTACGAGCAGTACTTC. Amino acids: CASSSQLAGFYEQYF.

The chain links TRBV30 to TRBJ2-3; 7 nucleotides agree with TRBD2. CDR3 length equals 15 residues. V lost 4 bases to trimming and J lost 0 bases; unmatched junction nucleotides: 7. CDR1 and CDR2 (germline): GTSNPN, SVGIG (reference sequence). As DNA, the CDR3 is TGTGCCTGGAACATGGGGGGGATTAGCACAGATACGCAGTATTTT. It encodes CAWNMGGISTDTQYF.

The rearrangement links TRBV19 to TRBJ2-7, with 7 bases lining up with TRBD2. Unmatched junction bases numbered 6, after V lost 3 bases and J lost 4 bases. The CDR3 runs 14 residues. CDR1 is LNHDA and CDR2 is SQIVND in the germline V gene (reference sequence). The CDR3 sequence: CASSMVPGGYEQYF. The CDR3 nucleotides read TGTGCCAGTAGTATGGTACCGGGAGGATACGAGCAGTACTTC.

This chain joins TRBV21-1 and TRBJ2-1; the DNA was not used to check the table's D call, TRBD2. TRBV21-1 counts as a pseudogene. The CDR3 extends over 15 amino acids. CDR3 DNA sequence: TGTGCCAGCAGCGCAGCGGGAGGGCCGGGCAATGAGCAGTTCTTC. It encodes CASSAAGGPGNEQFF.

The rearrangement joins TRBV7-9 to TRBJ1-3; D call uncertain. V was pared by 0 bases and J by 0 bases, with 9 bases between. In germline, CDR1 is SEHNR, CDR2 FQNEAQ (reference sequence). The CDR3 totals 16 residues. CDR3 protein: CASSLAEGFSGNTIYF. The DNA of the CDR3 is TGTGCCAGCAGCTTAGCGGAGGGATTCTCTGGAAACACCATATATTTT.

This chain links TRBV9 with TRBJ1-1; no clear D gene. This CDR3 spans 20 amino acids. Deletions cut 2 bases from V and 1 base from J, with 27 bases between. CDR1 is SGDLS, CDR2 YYNGEE, per germline. The CDR3 coding sequence is TGTGCCAGCAGCGTGTCAGGTGGCCCAAGAGGTTCGACTAAGAACACTGAAGCTTTCTTT. Protein: CASSVSGGPRGSTKNTEAFF. The variable domain in full, completed from reference TRBV9 and TRBJ1-1, reads DSGVTQTPKHLITATGQRVTLRCSPRSGDLSVYWYQQSLDQGLQFLIQYYNGEERAKGNILERFSAQQFPDLHSELNLSSLELGDSALYFCASSVSGGPRGSTKNTEAFFGQGTRLTVV.

For the CDR3, the DNA is TGTGCCAGCAGTTTCCCTAGCGTAGCAACTAATGAAAAACTGTTTTTT. Translating it yields CASSFPSVATNEKLFF. The chain combines TRBV27 with TRBJ1-4; D remains ambiguous. Germline CDR1 reads MNHEY; CDR2 reads SMNVEV (reference sequence). Trimming cost V 3 bases and J 0 bases, with 11 bases left between them. This CDR3 comprises 16 residues.

This sequence joins TRBV15 and TRBJ2-5, with 7 bases aligning to TRBD2. CDR1 and CDR2 (germline): LNHNV, YYDKDF (reference sequence). This CDR3 has 15 amino acids. The V gene end was trimmed by 1 base and the J gene end by 6 bases; junction bases not matched to a gene: 8. The CDR3 sequence: CATSRVGEGSQTQYF. CDR3 nucleotide sequence: TGTGCCACCAGCAGAGTGGGGGAGGGCTCTCAGACCCAGTACTTC. Together with reference TRBV15 and TRBJ2-5, the CDR3 gives the full variable domain: DAMVIQNPRYQVTQFGKPVTLSCSQTLNHNVMYWYQQKSSQAPKLLFHYYDKDFNNEADTPDNFQSRRPNTSFCFLDIRSPGLGDTAMYLCATSRVGEGSQTQYFGPGTRLLVL.

J is TRBJ1-5 and V is TRBV6-5, with TRBD1 as a possible D gene (6 bases). CDR3 size: 16 residues. The germline V and J ends were trimmed by 4 bases and 0 bases, with 13 bases remaining between them. CDR1 is MNHEY and CDR2 is SVGAGI in the germline V gene. This CDR3 reads CASSSGTPDSNQPQHF. CDR3 DNA sequence: TGTGCCAGCAGTTCCGGGACACCTGATAGCAATCAGCCCCAGCATTTT.

The chain couples TRBV29-1 to TRBJ2-3; 14 positions agree with TRBD2. CDR1 is SQVTM, CDR2 ANQGSEA, per germline. The CDR3 runs to 14 residues. Trimming removed 6 bases from V and 3 bases from J; junction bases left unmatched: 2. This CDR3 is CSVRTSGGTDTQYF. In nucleotides, the CDR3 is TGCAGCGTGAGGACTAGCGGGGGGACAGATACGCAGTATTTT.

This sequence joins TRBV5-6 and TRBJ2-3, with D tentatively TRBD1 (6 bases). Germline assignment: CDR1 SGHDT and CDR2 YYEEEE. This CDR3 comprises 19 residues. The V and J ends lost 5 bases and 4 bases respectively, with 29 bases between them. CDR3 region: CASSRNRDKGLLGADTQYF. CDR3 nucleotide sequence: TGTGCCAGCAGTCGTAACCGGGACAAGGGCCTCTTGGGGGCAGATACGCAGTATTTT. Complete variable domain (other parts from reference TRBV5-6 and TRBJ2-3): DAGVTQSPTHLIKTRGQQVTLRCSPKSGHDTVSWYQQALGQGPQFIFQYYEEEERQRGNFPDRFSGHQFPNYSSELNVNALLLGDSALYLCASSRNRDKGLLGADTQYFGPGTRLTVL.

The chain couples TRBV5-1 to TRBJ2-3; no reliable D call. Deletions cut 0 bases from V and 3 bases from J, with 14 bases between. Per the germline V gene, CDR1 is SGHRS and CDR2 is YFSETQ. CDR3 length equals 16 residues. The CDR3 DNA is TGCGCCAGCAGCTTGGTGGTAGAGAAATTTACAGATACGCAGTATTTT. Protein: CASSLVVEKFTDTQYF. Based on the CDR3 plus reference TRBV5-1 and TRBJ2-3, the full variable domain is KAGVTQTPRYLIKTRGQQVTLSCSPISGHRSVSWYQQTPGQGLQFLFEYFSETQRNKGNFPGRFSGRQFSNSRSEMNVSTLELGDSALYLCASSLVVEKFTDTQYFGPGTRLTVL.

The chain joins TRBV7-8 to TRBJ2-7; D possibly corresponds to TRBD2 (5 bases). Germline CDR1 is SGHVS and CDR2 is FQNEAQ. Trimming stripped 5 bases from V and 4 bases from J, with 12 bases between. The CDR3 is made up of 13 amino acids. CDR3 amino acids: CASSADWEYEQYF. CDR3 sequence (DNA): TGTGCCAGCAGCGCAGACTGGGAGTACGAGCAGTACTTC.

The genes are TRBV19 and TRBJ2-6; unclear D gene. This CDR3 has 13 amino acids. Germline CDR1 and CDR2: LNHDA and SQIVND (reference sequence). Trimming removed 6 bases from V and 0 bases from J, with 3 bases in between. The CDR3 bases are TGTGCCAGTAGCGTCTCTGGGGCCAACGTCCTGACTTTC. Translating it yields CASSVSGANVLTF.

The CDR3 here is CSVEDRGLGYTF. Here the CDR3 DNA reads TGCAGCGTTGAAGACAGGGGGCTTGGCTACACCTTC. This chain connects TRBV29-1 to TRBJ1-2, with 8 positions matching TRBD1. With V trimmed by 0 bases and J by 7 bases, 1 base remained unmatched. The CDR3 has 12 residues. CDR1 SQVTM and CDR2 ANQGSEA come from the germline V gene.

The V and J genes are TRBV5-4 and TRBJ1-1; D is undetermined. V was clipped by 3 bases and J by 6 bases, with 6 bases between them. The CDR3 runs to 11 residues. The germline CDR1 and CDR2 sequences are SGHNT and YYREEE (reference sequence). The CDR3 DNA reads as TGTGCCAGCAGCTCCACAGCTGAAGCTTTCTTT. It encodes CASSSTAEAFF.

The rearrangement uses TRBV4-2 and TRBJ1-5; 8 positions match TRBD1. Losses at the gene ends were 4 bases for V and 6 bases for J; bases not matched to a gene: 8. The germline V gene encodes CDR1 LGHNA and CDR2 YNFKEQ. The CDR3 contains 15 residues. Here the CDR3 DNA reads TGTGCCAGCAGCCCCCCGGGACAGGTTGCTCAGCCCCAGCATTTT. Encoded protein: CASSPPGQVAQPQHF.

The chain uses TRBV28 and TRBJ2-7; 8 nucleotides match TRBD2. CDR3 length: 16 residues. From germline, CDR1 is MDHEN and CDR2 SYDVKM. V shed 5 bases, J shed 0 bases, and the junction held 9 bases outside the gene matches. CDR3 in DNA: TGTGCCAGCAGTCCCGGGGGGGGGTCGAGCTCCTACGAGCAGTACTTC. It translates to CASSPGGGSSSYEQYF.

The chain uses TRBV4-1 and TRBJ2-4; 8 bases fit TRBD2. CDR1 is MGHRA and CDR2 is YSYEKL in the germline V gene. CDR3 length equals 15 residues. Losses at the gene ends were 1 base for V and 5 bases for J; bases not matched to a gene: 4. In nucleotides, the CDR3 is TGCGCCAGCAGCCAAGTTTCACTAGCGGAAAACATTCAGTACTTC. It translates to CASSQVSLAENIQYF.

This sequence joins TRBV29-1 and TRBJ1-2; D might be TRBD1 (5 bases). Germline assignment: CDR1 SQVTM and CDR2 ANQGSEA. Between the trimmed V and J ends, which lost 4 bases and 6 bases, there was a span of 15 bases. This CDR3 spans 13 amino acids. The CDR3 DNA follows: TGCAGCGTTGTTGGCAGGGCGGGGAATGGCTACACCTTC. Its protein product is CSVVGRAGNGYTF.

The chain combines TRBV4-2 with TRBJ2-3; the match to TRBD2 covers 9 bases. The CDR3 contains 18 residues. After removal of 0 bases from V and 5 bases from J, the junction contained 12 bases not matched to a gene. CDR1 LGHNA and CDR2 YNFKEQ come from the germline V gene. CDR3 bases: TGTGCCAGCAGCCAAGACTGGCTTGGGGTAGCGGGAGTAGATACGCAGTATTTT. This translates into CASSQDWLGVAGVDTQYF.

The chain couples TRBV29-1 to TRBJ2-7; maybe TRBD2 (6 bases). The CDR3 contains 15 residues. Per the germline V gene, CDR1 is SQVTM and CDR2 is ANQGSEA. The ends were cut back, 6 bases at V and 7 bases at J, with 25 bases in the middle. The CDR3 region has the DNA TGCAGCGTGGTGAGACGGGGACTGATTTTTGGAGAGCAGTACTTC. Translation: CSVVRRGLIFGEQYF.

J is TRBJ2-7 and V is TRBV5-5; D may be TRBD2 (6 bases). From germline, CDR1 is SGHKS and CDR2 YYEKEE (reference sequence). Trimming pared 4 bases from V and 5 bases from J, leaving 22 bases between. The CDR3 totals 16 residues. CDR3 nucleotide sequence: TGTGCCAGCAGCGCTCTTACAGCACGCGGGAAGCACGAGCAGTACTTC. Amino acid sequence: CASSALTARGKHEQYF.